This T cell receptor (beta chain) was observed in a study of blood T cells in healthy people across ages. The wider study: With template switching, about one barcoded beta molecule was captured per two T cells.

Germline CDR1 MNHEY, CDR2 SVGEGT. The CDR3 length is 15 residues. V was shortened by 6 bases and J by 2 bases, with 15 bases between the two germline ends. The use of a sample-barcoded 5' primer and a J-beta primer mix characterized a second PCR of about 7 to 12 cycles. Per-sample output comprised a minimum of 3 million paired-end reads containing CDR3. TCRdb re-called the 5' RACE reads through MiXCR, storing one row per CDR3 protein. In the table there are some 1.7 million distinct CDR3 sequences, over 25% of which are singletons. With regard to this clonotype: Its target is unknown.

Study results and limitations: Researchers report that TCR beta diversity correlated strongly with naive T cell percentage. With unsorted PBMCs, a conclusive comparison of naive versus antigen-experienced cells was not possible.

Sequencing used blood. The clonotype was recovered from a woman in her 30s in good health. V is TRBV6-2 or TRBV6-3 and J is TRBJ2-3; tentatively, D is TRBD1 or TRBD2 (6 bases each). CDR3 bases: TGTGCCAGCAGCCGGGGGCGGACCTTCACAGATACGCAGTATTTT. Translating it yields CASSRGRTFTDTQYF.